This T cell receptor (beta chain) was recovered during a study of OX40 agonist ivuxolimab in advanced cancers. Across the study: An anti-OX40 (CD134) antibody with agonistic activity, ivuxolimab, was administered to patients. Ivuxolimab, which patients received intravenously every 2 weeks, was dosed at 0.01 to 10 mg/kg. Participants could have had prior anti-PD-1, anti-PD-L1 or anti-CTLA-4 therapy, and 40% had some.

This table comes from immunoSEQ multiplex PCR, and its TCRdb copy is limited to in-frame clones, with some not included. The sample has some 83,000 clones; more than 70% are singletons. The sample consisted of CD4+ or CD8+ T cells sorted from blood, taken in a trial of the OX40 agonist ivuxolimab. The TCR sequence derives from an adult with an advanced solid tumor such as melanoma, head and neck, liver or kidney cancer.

CDR3 coding DNA: TGTGCCAGCAGCCGGGGGGACGGAAGCGGGCTTTCCTCCTACGAGCAGTACTTC. Translated: CASSRGDGSGLSSYEQYF. The chain joins TRBV4-2 to TRBJ2-7, with a possible D match to TRBD2 (6 bases). The CDR3 runs 18 residues. The germline V and J ends were trimmed by 4 bases and 0 bases, with 22 bases remaining between them. Germline-derived CDR1 and CDR2 are LGHNA and YNFKEQ.